This T cell receptor beta chain is from a study of blood T cells in healthy people across ages (dated by TCRdb to the mid-2010s). Study-wide context: In model experiments, template switching captured roughly one uniquely barcoded TCR beta cDNA molecule for every two T cells. Age-related changes in TCR beta repertoire diversity were measured in the study by deep sequencing normalized with unique cDNA molecular identifiers. The donors were divided into four age groups: young (average around 17 years), middle-aged (under 40), aged (about 60) and long-lived (roughly 88). To avoid experimental bias, donors of different ages were distributed randomly across sequencing lanes. Using the same blood draw, the study looked at two additional independent replicas of 1 million unique cDNA reads for two donors, one aged 18 to 30 and the other aged 80 or older. What the work shows at the level of the full study, not this receptor alone: Conclusive comparison of naive and antigen-experienced compartments was prevented by the profiling of bulk unsorted PBMCs. As age increased, observed TCR beta diversity per million T cells dropped in a roughly linear way, and a significant reduction was already evident by age about 40. Because donor CMV infection status was unknown, age-related changes in expanded clonotypes were potentially confounded. Total diversity estimates from one million sequenced T cells were considered lower bounds and underestimates. Observed TCR beta diversity correlated strongly with the percentage of naive T cells measured by flow cytometry. Compared with the aged group, more naive CD4+ T cells, fewer expanded clones and increased TCR diversity were shown by the long-lived group, suggesting age selection.

For this clonotype: The antigen it recognizes is unknown. Per-base quality was not reported, and no clone a single base away is much larger than it.

The method was 5' RACE. The sequencer listed for this sample is Illumina HiSeq 2500. The second PCR ran for about 6 to 11 cycles and used a J-beta primer mix along with a sample-barcoded 5' primer. A unique molecular identifier was introduced onto each TCR beta cDNA molecule by a template-switch 5' adaptor carrying 12 random nucleotides. At least 2.5 million CDR3-containing paired-end reads were obtained from each sample. First-strand cDNA was synthesized from all RNA with the Mint cDNA synthesis kit, primed by a TRBC-specific oligonucleotide. Following uracil-DNA glycosylase treatment, a first 18-cycle PCR with universal primers M1SS and BC2_uni_R was performed on all cDNA. Processing in the source paper ran as follows. Each sample was normalized by randomly selecting 1 million high-quality reads, each carrying a distinct molecular identifier. Instead of being binned into consensus sequences, reads that shared molecular identifiers were thrown out. MiTCR, with a Q25 quality threshold and the strictest error-elimination algorithm, was used for CDR3 identification, clonotype clustering and error correction. A nonparametric unseen species model with Euler transformation was used to estimate a lower bound on total TCR beta diversity. TCRdb handled the public reads itself, with Q25 trimming in fastp and clone calling in MiXCR, and kept productive beta chains. CDR3 protein sequences are deduplicated, and each keeps its most common genes and DNA. V and J calls and clone size were set by TCRdb, not the authors. The sample profile shows about 1 million distinct CDR3 sequences; less than 50% of them were found once. The top ten hold 15% to 20% of the sample.

The CDR3 holds 14 amino acids from the cysteine to the phenylalanine. Only the CDR3 region is kept as DNA, spanning 42 bases read in frame from base 1. V was cut back by 0 bases and J by 8 bases, leaving a gap of 11 bases between them. CDR1 and CDR2, looked up from the germline V gene, are SGHAT and FQNNGV. The roughly 39 donors, aged roughly 6 to 95 years, were systemically healthy Caucasian individuals from Russia. Around 9.8 milliliters of peripheral blood were collected from each donor into EDTA-treated Vacutainer tubes. Ficoll-Paque density-gradient centrifugation was used to isolate PBMCs, with at least 6.5 million per sample. Trizol reagent was used to extract total RNA from PBMCs, with at least 5.5 micrograms per sample. Naive CD45RAhigh/CD27high T cell percentages were measured by flow cytometry on a PBMC aliquot from every donor.

The receptor chain draws on TRBV11-2 and TRBJ2-1; a tentative D match to TRBD2 spans 6 bases. This TCR was sampled from a woman aged 55-70 years in good health. The sequenced material came from blood. CDR3 region: CASSLEGGTDEQFF. The bases read TGTGCCAGCAGCTTAGAGGGCGGGACCGATGAGCAGTTCTTC.